Following are 9 T cell receptor beta chains from one sample sequenced in a study of T cell responses to AZD1222 COVID-19 vaccine. Method: immunoSEQ multiplex PCR; TCRdb's copy keeps in-frame clones and lacks some. The sample lists 120,000 or so clones; 88% were seen once. The sample was peripheral blood, taken on day 0 of AZD1222 vaccination. The receptors originated from an adult in good health.

For the CDR3, the DNA is TGTGCCAGCAGCTTAGAAGCAGGGGTCTTTTCTGAAAAACTGTTTTTT. It codes for CASSLEAGVFSEKLFF. The chain is built from TRBV7-9 and TRBJ1-4; a possible D gene is TRBD1 (6 bases). Germline V gene data show CDR1 as SEHNR and CDR2 as FQNEAQ (reference sequence). Trimming took off 1 base at V and 7 bases at J, with 16 bases between the two ends. CDR3 length: 16 amino acids. Together with reference TRBV7-9 and TRBJ1-4, the CDR3 gives the full variable domain: DTGVSQNPRHKITKRGQNVTFRCDPISEHNRLYWYRQTLGQGPEFLTYFQNEAQLEKSRLLSDRFSAERPKGSFSTLEIQRTEQGDSAMYLCASSLEAGVFSEKLFFGSGTQLSVL.

The rearrangement links TRBV4-1 to TRBJ1-2, with unresolved D. This CDR3 is built from 12 residues. V was pared by 1 base and J by 7 bases, with 7 bases between. Germline CDR1 reads MGHRA; CDR2 reads YSYEKL. The CDR3 region is CASSQVFGGYTF. The CDR3 DNA follows: TGCGCCAGCAGCCAAGTATTCGGTGGCTACACCTTC.

The rearrangement joins TRBV15 to TRBJ2-7, with D possibly being TRBD2 (5 bases). Trimming removed 1 base at V and 5 bases at J, with 15 bases between. The V gene's germline CDR1 is LNHNV and CDR2 YYDKDF (reference sequence). The CDR3 extends over 15 amino acids. CDR3 loop: CATSRVGSRVHEQYF. The CDR3 nucleotides read TGTGCCACCAGCAGAGTAGGGTCGAGGGTCCACGAGCAGTACTTC.

The rearrangement links TRBV9 to TRBJ1-1; no clear D gene. The CDR3 has 17 amino acids. The V end was cut by 3 bases, the J end by 1 base, with 19 bases between. Looked up from germline, CDR1 is SGDLS and CDR2 is YYNGEE. The CDR3, as DNA: TGTGCCAGCAGCGCCACCCTAGCTGCGGGCGCGAACACTGAAGCTTTCTTT. Translated: CASSATLAAGANTEAFF.

The chain links TRBV6-6 to TRBJ2-5; 7 bases agree with TRBD1. The CDR3 consists of 15 residues. In germline, CDR1 is MNHNY, CDR2 SVGAGI (reference sequence). The junction had 10 bases not matched to a gene; V was cut back by 2 bases and J by 7 bases. The CDR3 coding sequence is TGTGCCAGCAGTTACGGCCCAGGGACAGCGTGGACCCAGTACTTC. It yields the protein CASSYGPGTAWTQYF.

CDR3 residues: CASSLGPLQETQYF. In DNA form, the CDR3 reads TGTGCCAGCAGCTTAGGGCCTCTCCAAGAGACCCAGTACTTC. The rearrangement links TRBV11-2 to TRBJ2-5; D call uncertain. Between the trimmed V and J ends, which lost 1 base and 1 base, there was a span of 7 bases. Per germline, CDR1 SGHAT and CDR2 FQNNGV. The CDR3 has 14 amino acids.

V is TRBV5-6 and J is TRBJ1-2, with D maybe TRBD1 (6 bases). The CDR3 runs to 11 residues. Per germline, CDR1 SGHDT and CDR2 YYEEEE. Trimming cost V 4 bases and J 13 bases, with 14 bases left between them. The CDR3, as DNA: TGTGCCAGCAGCAAGGACAGTTCTCTCACCTTC. Amino acid sequence: CASSKDSSLTF.

The CDR3: CASSETYGTDLTGELFF. The CDR3 nucleotides are TGCGCCAGCAGCGAAACTTACGGGACAGACCTCACCGGGGAGCTGTTTTTT. The chain joins TRBV5-1 to TRBJ2-2; TRBD1 matches at 7 bases. J was trimmed by 4 bases and V by 4 bases; bases with no gene match: 13. The germline CDR1 and CDR2 sequences are SGHRS and YFSETQ. This CDR3 contains 17 residues. The entire variable domain, with the rest obtained from reference TRBV5-1 and TRBJ2-2, is as follows: KAGVTQTPRYLIKTRGQQVTLSCSPISGHRSVSWYQQTPGQGLQFLFEYFSETQRNKGNFPGRFSGRQFSNSRSEMNVSTLELGDSALYLCASSETYGTDLTGELFFGEGSRLTVL.

The V and J genes are TRBV4-3 and TRBJ1-2; no clear D gene. Germline V gives CDR1 LGHNA, CDR2 YSLEER. The V end lost 0 bases, the J end lost 4 bases, and 18 bases lay between the germline ends. The CDR3 contains 17 residues. The CDR3 loop is CASSQDASGRRFYGYTF. CDR3 in DNA: TGCGCCAGCAGCCAAGACGCATCTGGACGCCGCTTCTATGGCTACACCTTC.